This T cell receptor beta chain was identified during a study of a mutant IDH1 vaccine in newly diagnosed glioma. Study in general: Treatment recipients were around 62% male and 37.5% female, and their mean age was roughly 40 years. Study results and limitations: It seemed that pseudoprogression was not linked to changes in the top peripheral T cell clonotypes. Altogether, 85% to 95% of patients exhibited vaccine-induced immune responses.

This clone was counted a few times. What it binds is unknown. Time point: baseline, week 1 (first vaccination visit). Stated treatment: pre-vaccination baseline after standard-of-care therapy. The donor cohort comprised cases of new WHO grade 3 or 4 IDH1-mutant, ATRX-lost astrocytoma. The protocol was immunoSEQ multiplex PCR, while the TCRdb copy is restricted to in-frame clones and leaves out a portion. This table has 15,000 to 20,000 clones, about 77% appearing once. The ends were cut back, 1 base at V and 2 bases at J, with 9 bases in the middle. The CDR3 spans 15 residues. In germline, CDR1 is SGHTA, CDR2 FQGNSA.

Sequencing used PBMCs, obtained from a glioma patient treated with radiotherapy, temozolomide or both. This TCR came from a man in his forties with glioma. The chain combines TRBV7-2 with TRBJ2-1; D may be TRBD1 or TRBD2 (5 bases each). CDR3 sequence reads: CASSLVGTTYNEQFF. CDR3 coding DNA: TGTGCCAGCAGCTTAGTTGGGACGACCTACAATGAGCAGTTCTTC.